The 8 T cell receptor beta chains listed next were all sequenced from one sample in a study of blood T cells in healthy people across ages. The use of a sample-barcoded 5' primer and a J-beta primer mix characterized a second PCR of about 7 to 12 cycles. MiXCR was run by TCRdb on the 5' RACE reads, yielding one entry per CDR3 protein. The table includes 1.5 million to 2 million distinct CDR3 sequences, 28% detected once. The specimen was blood. The receptor source for this set is a woman between 25 and 40 years old in good health.

The genes are TRBV20-1 and TRBJ2-3, with 10 bases aligning to TRBD2. The CDR3 runs 15 residues. Trimming removed 3 bases from V and 4 bases from J; junction bases left unmatched: 7. Germline V CDR1 and CDR2: DFQATT, SNEGSKA (reference sequence). CDR3 sequence: CSARSAGGVADTQYF. The CDR3 DNA reads TGCAGTGCTAGGTCAGCGGGAGGGGTTGCAGATACGCAGTATTTT.

There are a few counts of this clonotype. This chain connects TRBV5-1 to TRBJ2-1, with 14 bases identical to TRBD2. Germline V lookup: CDR1 SGHRS, CDR2 YFSETQ. With V trimmed by 0 bases and J by 9 bases, 5 bases remained unmatched. The CDR3 runs to 16 residues. The CDR3 reads CASSLETSGGEGEQFF. The CDR3 region has the DNA TGCGCCAGCAGCTTGGAGACTAGCGGGGGGGAAGGTGAGCAGTTCTTC.

The chain links TRBV12-3 or TRBV12-4 to TRBJ2-4; the match to TRBD1 covers 7 bases. Trimming at V came to 7 bases and at J to 2 bases, leaving 2 bases not matched to a gene. The CDR3 totals 13 residues. The DNA for the CDR3 is TGTGCCAGCACCAGGGGGACCAAAAACATTCAGTACTTC. Protein: CASTRGTKNIQYF.

Worth noting for this clonotype: It may be a read error: a sequence one base away is much more abundant. This chain links TRBV6-5 with TRBJ2-7; D not certain. V was pared by 10 bases and J by 6 bases, with 25 bases between. Per the germline V gene, CDR1 is MNHEY and CDR2 is SVGAGI. The CDR3 spans 15 residues. The CDR3 DNA sequence: TGTGCCAACATCCACCGTCTGGGATCCCTCCTCGAGCAGTACTTC. Translating it yields CANIHRLGSLLEQYF.

The chain uses TRBV7-2 and TRBJ1-2, with 9 bases matching TRBD1. From germline, CDR1 is SGHTA and CDR2 FQGNSA. The CDR3 runs to 16 residues. V gave up 5 bases and J gave up 6 bases; unmatched junction bases: 13. In nucleotides, the CDR3 is TGTGCCAGCAGCCGCGACGCACAGGGGGCCAGAGATGGCTACACCTTC. Encoded protein: CASSRDAQGARDGYTF.

This chain links TRBV20-1 with TRBJ2-5; 11 nucleotides align to TRBD2. The ends lost 2 bases at V and 5 bases at J; junction bases unmatched: 4. The CDR3 covers 14 residues. Germline V gene lookup returns CDR1 DFQATT and CDR2 SNEGSKA (reference sequence). The CDR3 reads CSARPTSGVETQYF. Here the CDR3 DNA reads TGCAGTGCTAGACCGACTAGCGGGGTTGAGACCCAGTACTTC.

This chain links TRBV20-1 with TRBJ2-5; 12 bases align to TRBD2. After removal of 5 bases from V and 11 bases from J, the junction contained 15 bases not matched to a gene. The germline gives CDR1 DFQATT, CDR2 SNEGSKA (reference sequence). CDR3 length: 15 residues. CDR3 bases: TGCAGTGCTGAATCGACTAGCGGGAGATACAATGAGCAGTACTTC. Translation gives CSAESTSGRYNEQYF.

V gene TRBV20-1 combines with J gene TRBJ2-1; perhaps TRBD2 as D (6 bases). Trimming pared 6 bases from V and 8 bases from J, leaving 17 bases between. CDR3 size: 13 residues. Germline CDR1 and CDR2: DFQATT and SNEGSKA (reference sequence). In DNA, the CDR3 is TGCAGTGCGGAAGGAGGGCCGAGGGATGAGCAGTTCTTC. This sequence encodes CSAEGGPRDEQFF.